This T cell receptor beta chain was profiled in a study of monozygotic twins with cystic fibrosis. Overall study results and limits: The repertoire was suggested to be naive-dominated, clonality median around 0.01. Co-twins had the most similar V usage for 13 of 16 pairs, J for 8.

Comments on this clone: Its antigen is not identified.

The V gene's germline CDR1 is KGHSH and CDR2 LQKENI. Between the trimmed V and J ends, which lost 2 bases and 2 bases, there was a span of 21 bases. This CDR3 comprises 18 residues. The assay was immunoSEQ multiplex PCR, and TCRdb's table has in-frame clones only and misses some. The data show about 22,000 clones, with about 87% seen just once and roughly 1.2% held by the top ten. Sequenced input: blood. The chain couples TRBV18 to TRBJ2-5, with D maybe TRBD2 (5 bases). This TCR was sampled from a woman aged 30 to 39 with cystic fibrosis. CDR3 coding DNA: TGTGCCAGCTCACCAGACAATGGAGGCCTGAGCCTACAAGAGACCCAGTACTTC. Its translation is CASSPDNGGLSLQETQYF.